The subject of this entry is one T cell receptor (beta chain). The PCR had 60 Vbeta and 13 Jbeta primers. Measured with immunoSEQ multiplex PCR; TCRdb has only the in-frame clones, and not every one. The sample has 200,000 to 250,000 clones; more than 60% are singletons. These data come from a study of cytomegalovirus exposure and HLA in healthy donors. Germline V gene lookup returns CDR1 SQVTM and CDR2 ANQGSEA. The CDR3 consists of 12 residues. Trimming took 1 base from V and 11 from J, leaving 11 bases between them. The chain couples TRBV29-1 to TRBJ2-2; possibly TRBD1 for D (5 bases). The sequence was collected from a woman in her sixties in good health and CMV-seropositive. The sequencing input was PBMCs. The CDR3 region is CSVEGQGEELFF. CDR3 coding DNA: TGCAGCGTTGAAGGTCAGGGCGAAGAGCTGTTTTTT.